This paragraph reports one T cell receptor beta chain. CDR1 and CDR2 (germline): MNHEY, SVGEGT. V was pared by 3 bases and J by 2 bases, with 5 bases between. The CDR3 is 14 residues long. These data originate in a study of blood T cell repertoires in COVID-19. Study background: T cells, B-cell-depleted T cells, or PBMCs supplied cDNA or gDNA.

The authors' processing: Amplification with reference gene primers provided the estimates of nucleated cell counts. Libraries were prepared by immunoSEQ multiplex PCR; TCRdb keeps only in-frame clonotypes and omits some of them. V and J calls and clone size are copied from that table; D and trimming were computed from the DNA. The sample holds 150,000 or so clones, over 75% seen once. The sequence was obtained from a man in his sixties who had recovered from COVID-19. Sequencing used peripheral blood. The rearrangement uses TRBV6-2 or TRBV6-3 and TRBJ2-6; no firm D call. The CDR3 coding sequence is TGTGCCAGCAGTTATCGGGCTGGGGCCAACGTCCTGACTTTC. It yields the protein CASSYRAGANVLTF.